The clone carrying this T cell receptor beta chain showed up many times. Its antigen is not identified. V lost 4 bases and J lost 11, with 11 bases in between. Germline loops: CDR1 MNHEY, CDR2 SVGEGT. This CDR3 comprises 11 residues. The sample originates from a study of T cells in Graves' hyperthyroidism and ophthalmopathy. Study outcomes and limitations: Ophthalmopathy and stable hyperthyroidism were separated by a 13 V-J model.

The TCR beta CDR3 regions underwent amplification using RNA transcripts as the source. The TCR CDR3 was amplified in a first-round RT-PCR using the HTBI primer set. TCRdb reprocessed the multiplex PCR reads with MiXCR, giving one entry per CDR3 protein. Seen here are some 440,000 distinct CDR3 sequences, around 14% observed once, and the top ten hold less than 15%. This TCR came from a woman between 18 and 29 years old with Graves' hyperthyroidism. The rearrangement joins TRBV6-2 or TRBV6-3 to TRBJ1-1; the D is unclear. Sequencing input: blood. The CDR3 bases are TGTGCCAGCAGTTTCGGTGGTTCCGCTTTCTTT. This codes for CASSFGGSAFF.